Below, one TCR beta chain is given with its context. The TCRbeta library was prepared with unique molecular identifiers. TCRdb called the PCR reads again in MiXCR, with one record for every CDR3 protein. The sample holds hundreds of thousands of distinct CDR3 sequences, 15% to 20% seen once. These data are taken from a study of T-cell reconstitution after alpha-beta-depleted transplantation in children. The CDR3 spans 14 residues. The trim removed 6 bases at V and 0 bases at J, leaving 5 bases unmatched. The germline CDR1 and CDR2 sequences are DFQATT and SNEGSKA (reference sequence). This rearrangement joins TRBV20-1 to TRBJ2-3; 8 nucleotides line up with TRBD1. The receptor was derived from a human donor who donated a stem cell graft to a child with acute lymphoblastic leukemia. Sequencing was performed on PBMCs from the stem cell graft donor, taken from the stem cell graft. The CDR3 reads CSASRTGSTDTQYF. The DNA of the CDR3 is TGCAGTGCATCACGGACAGGGAGCACAGATACGCAGTATTTT.